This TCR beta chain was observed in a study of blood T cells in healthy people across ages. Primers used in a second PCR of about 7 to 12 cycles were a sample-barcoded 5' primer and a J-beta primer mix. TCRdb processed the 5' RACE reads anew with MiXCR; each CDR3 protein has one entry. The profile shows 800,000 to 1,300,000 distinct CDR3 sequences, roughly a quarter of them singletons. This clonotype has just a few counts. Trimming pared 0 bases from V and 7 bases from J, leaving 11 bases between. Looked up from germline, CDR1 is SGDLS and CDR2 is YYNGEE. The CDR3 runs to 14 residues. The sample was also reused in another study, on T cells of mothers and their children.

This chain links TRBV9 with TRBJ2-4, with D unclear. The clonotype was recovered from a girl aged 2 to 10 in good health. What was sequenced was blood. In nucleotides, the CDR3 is TGTGCCAGCAGCGTAGGCCTTCCTGGGAACATTCAGTACTTC. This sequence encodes CASSVGLPGNIQYF.